The 24 T cell receptor beta chains below were found in one sample sequenced in a study of blood T cell repertoires in COVID-19. Produced via immunoSEQ multiplex PCR; TCRdb's table is partial and in-frame only. This table has 80,000 to 90,000 clones, about four fifths appearing once. Sequenced: peripheral blood. The source of these receptors is an elderly woman with acute or convalescent COVID-19.

The CDR3 here is CASSRTGMGNQPQHF. DNA for the CDR3: TGTGCCAGCAGCAGGACAGGTATGGGTAATCAGCCCCAGCATTTT. The chain links TRBV27 to TRBJ1-5, with TRBD1 identical over 7 bases. V was clipped by 6 bases and J by 4 bases; unmatched bases: 9. There are 15 residues in the CDR3. Germline V lookup: CDR1 MNHEY, CDR2 SMNVEV (reference sequence).

The rearrangement links TRBV2 to TRBJ1-6, with D possibly TRBD1 on 6 matching bases. V was shortened by 6 bases and J by 4 bases, with 7 bases between the two germline ends. The CDR3 runs 13 residues. Germline CDR1 and CDR2: SNHLY and FYNNEI. CDR3 in DNA: TGTGCCAGCAGGGGGGCTTATAATTCACCCCTCCACTTT. This encodes CASRGAYNSPLHF.

The J gene is TRBJ2-3, the V gene TRBV5-5; 9 nucleotides agree with TRBD2. The CDR3 sequence is 15 residues long. V lost 4 bases to trimming and J lost 1 base; unmatched junction nucleotides: 4. Looked up from germline, CDR1 is SGHKS and CDR2 is YYEKEE (reference sequence). The CDR3: CASSQRLAGTDTQYF. CDR3 nucleotide sequence: TGTGCCAGCAGCCAACGACTAGCGGGCACAGATACGCAGTATTTT.

V usage is TRBV7-2 and J usage is TRBJ2-1; D remains unclear. With 3 bases removed from V and 7 bases from J, the gap between germline ends came to 4 bases. The CDR3 runs to 11 residues. Germline V gene data show CDR1 as SGHTA and CDR2 as FQGNSA. The chain's CDR3 is CASSFVNEQFF. Written as DNA, the CDR3 is TGTGCCAGCAGCTTCGTAAATGAGCAGTTCTTC.

This sequence joins TRBV5-1 and TRBJ2-7; TRBD1 matches at 8 bases. Germline CDR1 is SGHRS and CDR2 is YFSETQ. With V trimmed by 4 bases and J by 7 bases, 19 bases remained unmatched. The length of the CDR3 is 17 residues. The CDR3 region is CASSLPRDRPSLSEQYF. The CDR3 DNA is TGCGCCAGCAGCCTCCCCCGGGACAGGCCTAGCCTCTCGGAGCAGTACTTC.

The chain uses TRBV5-1 and TRBJ1-3; 11 nucleotides line up with TRBD1. The junction had 2 bases not matched to a gene; V was cut back by 6 bases and J by 0 bases. Germline CDR1 and CDR2: SGHRS and YFSETQ. The CDR3 covers 15 residues. The CDR3 spells CASTGQGASGNTIYF. In nucleotides, the CDR3 is TGCGCCAGCACCGGACAGGGGGCCTCTGGAAACACCATATATTTT.

This rearrangement joins TRBV3-1 (or the pseudogene TRBV3-2) to TRBJ1-1; unclear D gene. The CDR3 extends over 13 amino acids. Germline CDR1 reads LGHDT; CDR2 reads YNNKEL (reference sequence). V was clipped by 2 bases and J by 1 base, with 5 bases between them. CDR3 DNA sequence: TGTGCCAGCAGCCAAAACAGGAACACTGAAGCTTTCTTT. It translates to CASSQNRNTEAFF.

The chain recombines TRBV2 with TRBJ2-3; the match to TRBD2 covers 8 bases. V shed 4 bases and J 3 bases; nucleotides not matched to a gene: 3. CDR3 length: 14 amino acids. Germline lookup yields CDR1 SNHLY and CDR2 FYNNEI. The CDR3 nucleotides are TGTGCCAGCAGTGGGACGGGAGGGACAGATACGCAGTATTTT. This gives the protein CASSGTGGTDTQYF.

This chain joins TRBV6-5 and TRBJ1-1, with TRBD1 matching over 9 bases. The V gene's germline CDR1 is MNHEY and CDR2 SVGAGI. CDR3 length: 15 amino acids. The V and J ends lost 8 bases and 5 bases, in that order; junction bases with no gene match: 12. The CDR3 bases are TGTGCCAGCTCCACAGGGGGCGCAGGAAGGACTGAAGCTTTCTTT. This translates into CASSTGGAGRTEAFF.

V is TRBV10-3 and J is TRBJ2-7; tentative D call: TRBD1 (5 bases). CDR1 is ENHRY and CDR2 is SYGVKD in the germline V gene. CDR3 length: 11 residues. V lost 3 bases to trimming and J lost 7 bases, with 7 bases between them. The CDR3 loop reads CAISDTGEQYF. Written as DNA, the CDR3 is TGTGCCATCAGTGACACAGGTGAGCAGTACTTC.

The chain is built from TRBV6-5 and TRBJ1-6; a weak D match, TRBD1 (5 bases). CDR3 length equals 12 residues. V lost 6 bases, J lost 11 bases, and 11 bases lay in between. CDR1 is MNHEY, CDR2 SVGAGI, per germline. CDR3 sequence (DNA): TGTGCCAGCAGAGCGGGGGGGACACCCCTCCACTTT. Translated, it gives CASRAGGTPLHF.

The chain uses TRBV5-8 and TRBJ1-5; the D gene is possibly TRBD1 (6 bases). Germline V lookup: CDR1 SGHTS, CDR2 YDEGEE. CDR3 size: 16 residues. Trimming removed 0 bases from V and 3 bases from J, with 13 bases in between. CDR3 in amino acids: CASSLETGKNNQPQHF. DNA of the CDR3: TGTGCCAGCAGCTTGGAAACAGGGAAGAACAATCAGCCCCAGCATTTT.

This clone is a singleton in its sample. The V and J genes are TRBV19 and TRBJ2-1; D is unclear. V was shortened by 6 bases and J by 10 bases, with 19 bases between the two germline ends. CDR1 and CDR2 from the germline V gene are LNHDA and SQIVND (reference sequence). The CDR3 is 14 amino acids. The CDR3 coding sequence is TGTGCCAGTAGGTCCCCACAATTTCCGTGGGAGCAGTTCTTC. Translated, it gives CASRSPQFPWEQFF. The complete variable domain, with remaining parts taken from reference TRBV19 and TRBJ2-1, reads DGGITQSPKYLFRKEGQNVTLSCEQNLNHDAMYWYRQDPGQGLRLIYYSQIVNDFQKGDIAEGYSVSREKKESFPLTVTSAQKNPTAFYLCASRSPQFPWEQFFGPGTRLTVL.

This chain links TRBV2 with TRBJ1-3; D might be TRBD1 (6 bases). V dropped 5 bases and J dropped 0 bases, with 8 bases sitting between them. Germline-derived CDR1 and CDR2 are SNHLY and FYNNEI. This CDR3 region has 14 residues. In DNA, the CDR3 is TGTGCCAGCAGTACAGGGAACTCTGGAAACACCATATATTTT. This encodes CASSTGNSGNTIYF.

The sample holds one count of this clone. This chain uses TRBV5-8 with TRBJ1-2, with D tentatively TRBD1 (5 bases). Germline assignment: CDR1 SGHTS and CDR2 YDEGEE. V shed 1 base and J shed 2 bases, with 15 bases lying between them. CDR3 size: 16 residues. CDR3 sequence (DNA): TGTGCCAGCAGCTTGTGGGGAAGGGGAATCAACTATGGCTACACCTTC. Translated, it gives CASSLWGRGINYGYTF.

V usage is TRBV7-9 and J usage is TRBJ2-2, with 10 positions matching TRBD2. Germline trimming cut 4 bases from V and 4 bases from J; bases unmatched to any gene: 6. CDR1 is SEHNR and CDR2 is FQNEAQ in the germline V gene (reference sequence). This CDR3 is 16 amino acids long. This chain's CDR3 is CASSSPSGRGTGELFF. CDR3 DNA sequence: TGTGCCAGCAGCTCCCCCAGCGGGAGGGGCACCGGGGAGCTGTTTTTT.

The rearrangement links TRBV27 to TRBJ1-6, with 11 bases matching TRBD1. This CDR3 is 13 amino acids long. CDR1 and CDR2 (germline): MNHEY, SMNVEV (reference sequence). V shed 8 bases, J shed 13 bases, and the junction held 7 bases outside the gene matches. DNA for the CDR3: TGTGCCAGCGGGACAGGGGGACGAATCCCCCTCCACTTT. This gives the protein CASGTGGRIPLHF.

This clone was detected only a few times. The chain employs TRBV28 and TRBJ1-1, with D possibly matching TRBD1 (6 bases). The CDR3 loop spans 13 amino acids. The V gene lost 6 bases and the J gene lost 1 base, with 9 bases spanning the gap. CDR1 MDHEN and CDR2 SYDVKM come from the germline V gene. The CDR3 region has the DNA TGTGCCAGCAGGGGACAAAAGAACACTGAAGCTTTCTTT. Encoded protein: CASRGQKNTEAFF.

This rearrangement joins TRBV2 to TRBJ1-4; D gene uncertain. CDR3 length equals 13 residues. Trimming removed 5 bases at V and 7 bases at J, with 11 bases between. Germline values: CDR1 SNHLY, CDR2 FYNNEI. The CDR3 protein is CASSWRAGEKLFF. CDR3 in DNA: TGTGCCAGCAGTTGGAGGGCGGGTGAAAAACTGTTTTTT.

The rearrangement uses TRBV5-1 and TRBJ1-3, with TRBD1 matching over 9 bases. From germline, CDR1 is SGHRS and CDR2 YFSETQ. J gave up 0 bases and V 2 bases, and 12 bases lay outside the gene matches. The CDR3 has 19 amino acids. This CDR3 is CASSLGTGSAWGSGNTIYF. The CDR3 DNA sequence: TGCGCCAGCAGCTTAGGGACAGGGTCGGCATGGGGCTCTGGAAACACCATATATTTT.

The chain couples TRBV2 to TRBJ2-7; D possibly corresponds to TRBD1 (5 bases). This CDR3 spans 14 amino acids. Germline V CDR1 and CDR2: SNHLY, FYNNEI. V was cut by 8 bases and J by 4 bases, with 18 bases left in between. CDR3 region: CASFAEQAGYEQYF. The CDR3 DNA is TGTGCCAGCTTCGCCGAGCAGGCAGGGTACGAGCAGTACTTC.

V gene TRBV10-2 combines with J gene TRBJ2-5; maybe TRBD2 (5 bases). Germline V gives CDR1 WSHSY, CDR2 SAAADI. This CDR3 spans 14 amino acids. V was cut by 6 bases and J by 2 bases, with 13 bases left in between. The CDR3, as DNA: TGCGCCAGCAGACCAATCGGGGTTCAAGAGACCCAGTACTTC. Translated: CASRPIGVQETQYF.

The genes are TRBV2 and TRBJ2-2, with D hard to call. Trimming took 7 bases from V and 3 from J, leaving 12 bases between them. CDR1 and CDR2 from the germline V gene are SNHLY and FYNNEI. The length of the CDR3 is 14 residues. CDR3 sequence: CASTAGDYTGELFF. The CDR3 DNA sequence: TGTGCCAGCACCGCAGGCGATTACACCGGGGAGCTGTTTTTT.

DNA of the CDR3: TGCAGTGCTAGTGGCGGGACAGGGGGCGAGCAGTACTTC. Residues: CSASGGTGGEQYF. This chain connects TRBV20-1 to TRBJ2-7, with 11 bases matching TRBD1. The CDR3 is 13 residues long. Trimming took 3 bases from V and 6 from J; bases not matched to a gene: 4. The V gene's germline CDR1 is DFQATT and CDR2 SNEGSKA (reference sequence).